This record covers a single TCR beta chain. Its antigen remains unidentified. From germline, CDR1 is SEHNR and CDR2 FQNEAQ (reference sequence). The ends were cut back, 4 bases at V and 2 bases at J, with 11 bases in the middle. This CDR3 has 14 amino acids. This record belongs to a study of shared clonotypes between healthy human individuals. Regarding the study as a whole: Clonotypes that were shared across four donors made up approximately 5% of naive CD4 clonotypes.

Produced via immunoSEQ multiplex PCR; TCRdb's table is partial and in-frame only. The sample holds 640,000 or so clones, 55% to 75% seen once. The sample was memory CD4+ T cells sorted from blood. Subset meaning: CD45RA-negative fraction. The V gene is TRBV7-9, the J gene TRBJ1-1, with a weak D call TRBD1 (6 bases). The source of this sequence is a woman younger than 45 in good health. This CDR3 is CASSSRDTNTEAFF. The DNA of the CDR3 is TGTGCCAGCAGCTCCCGGGACACTAACACTGAAGCTTTCTTT.